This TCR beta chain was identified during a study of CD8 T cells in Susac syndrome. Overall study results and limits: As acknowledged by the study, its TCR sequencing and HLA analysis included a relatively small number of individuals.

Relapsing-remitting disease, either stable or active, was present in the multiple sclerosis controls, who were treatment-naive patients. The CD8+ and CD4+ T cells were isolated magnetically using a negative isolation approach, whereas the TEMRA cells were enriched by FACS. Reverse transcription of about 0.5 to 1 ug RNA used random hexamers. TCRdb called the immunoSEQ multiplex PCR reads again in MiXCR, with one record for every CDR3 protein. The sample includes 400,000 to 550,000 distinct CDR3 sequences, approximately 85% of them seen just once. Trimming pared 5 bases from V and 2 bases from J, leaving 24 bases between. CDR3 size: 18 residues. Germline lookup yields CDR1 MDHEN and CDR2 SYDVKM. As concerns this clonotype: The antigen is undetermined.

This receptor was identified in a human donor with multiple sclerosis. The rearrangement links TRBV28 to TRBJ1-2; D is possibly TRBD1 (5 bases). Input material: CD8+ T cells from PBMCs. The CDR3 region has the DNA TGTGCCAGCAGTCCCCGCGTCGGGGGAGCCCCATGGAACTATGGCTACACCTTC. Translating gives CASSPRVGGAPWNYGYTF.